This record concerns one T cell receptor (beta chain) sequence. Its antigen is still unknown. The data are from a study of T cell responses to AZD1222 COVID-19 vaccine. On the study more broadly: Second-dose groups at about 4 or about 12 weeks were pooled.

Some clones are missing from TCRdb's copy, which holds only in-frame ones; the method was immunoSEQ multiplex PCR. Of more than 110,000 clones listed, about 93% were seen once; the top ten hold 5% to 6.5%. The germline V and J ends were trimmed by 3 bases and 4 bases, with 3 bases remaining between them. The CDR3 length is 11 residues. In germline, CDR1 is MNHEY, CDR2 SVGEGT. Study observations and caveats: Most donors were white British and more were female, and clonal diversity was possibly underestimated.

The source was peripheral blood, collected on day 0 of AZD1222 vaccination. The chain combines TRBV6-2 or TRBV6-3 with TRBJ1-1; D ambiguous. The source of this sequence is an adult in good health. The DNA for the CDR3 is TGTGCCAGCAGTTATAGCACTGAAGCTTTCTTT. Its translation is CASSYSTEAFF.